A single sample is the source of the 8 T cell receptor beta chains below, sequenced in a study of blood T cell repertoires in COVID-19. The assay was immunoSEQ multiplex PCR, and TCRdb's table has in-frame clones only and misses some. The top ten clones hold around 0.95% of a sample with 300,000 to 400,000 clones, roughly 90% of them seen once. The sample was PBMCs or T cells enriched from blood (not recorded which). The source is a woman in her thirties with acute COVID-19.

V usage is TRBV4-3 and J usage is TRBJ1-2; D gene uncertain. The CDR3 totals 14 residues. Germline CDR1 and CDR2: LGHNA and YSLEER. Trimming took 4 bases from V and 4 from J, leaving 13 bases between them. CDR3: CASSLRHDGYGYTF. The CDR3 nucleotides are TGCGCCAGCAGCCTCCGACACGACGGCTATGGCTACACCTTC.

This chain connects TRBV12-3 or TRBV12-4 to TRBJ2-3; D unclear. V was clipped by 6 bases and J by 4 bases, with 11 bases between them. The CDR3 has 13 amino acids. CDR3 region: CASSIRRADTQYF. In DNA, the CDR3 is TGTGCCAGCAGCATCCGTCGGGCAGATACGCAGTATTTT.

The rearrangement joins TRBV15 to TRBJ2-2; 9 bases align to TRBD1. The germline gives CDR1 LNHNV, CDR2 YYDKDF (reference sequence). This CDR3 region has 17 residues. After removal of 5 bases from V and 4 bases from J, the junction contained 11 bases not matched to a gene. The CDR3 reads CATSLKAQGARTGELFF. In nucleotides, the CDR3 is TGTGCCACCAGCCTTAAGGCACAGGGGGCGCGCACCGGGGAGCTGTTTTTT.

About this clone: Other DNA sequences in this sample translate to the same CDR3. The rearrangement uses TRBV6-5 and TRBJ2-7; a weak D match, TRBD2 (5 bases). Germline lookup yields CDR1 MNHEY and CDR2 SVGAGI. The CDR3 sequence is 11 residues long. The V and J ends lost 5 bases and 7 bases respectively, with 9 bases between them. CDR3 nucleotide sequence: TGTGCCAGCAGTCGGGGTGGGGAGCAGTACTTC. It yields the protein CASSRGGEQYF.

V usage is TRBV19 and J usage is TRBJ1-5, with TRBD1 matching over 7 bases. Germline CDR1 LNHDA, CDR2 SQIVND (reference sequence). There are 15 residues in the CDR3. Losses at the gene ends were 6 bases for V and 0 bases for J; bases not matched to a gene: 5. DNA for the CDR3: TGTGCCAGTAGGGAGGGACAGCTTAGCAATCAGCCCCAGCATTTT. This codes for CASREGQLSNQPQHF.

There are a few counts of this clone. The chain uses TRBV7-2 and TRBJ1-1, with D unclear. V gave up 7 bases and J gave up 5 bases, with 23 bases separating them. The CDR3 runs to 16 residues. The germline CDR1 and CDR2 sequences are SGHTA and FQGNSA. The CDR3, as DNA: TGTGCCAGCACCCCTTGGACGAGCGGCGGGGTGACTGAAGCTTTCTTT. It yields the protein CASTPWTSGGVTEAFF.

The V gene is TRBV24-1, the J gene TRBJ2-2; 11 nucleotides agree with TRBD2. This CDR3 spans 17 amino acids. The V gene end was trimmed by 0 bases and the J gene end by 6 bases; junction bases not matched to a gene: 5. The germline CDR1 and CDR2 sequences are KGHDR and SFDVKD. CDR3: CATSDLELAGGSGELFF. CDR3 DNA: TGTGCCACCAGTGATTTGGAGCTAGCGGGGGGTTCCGGGGAGCTGTTTTTT.

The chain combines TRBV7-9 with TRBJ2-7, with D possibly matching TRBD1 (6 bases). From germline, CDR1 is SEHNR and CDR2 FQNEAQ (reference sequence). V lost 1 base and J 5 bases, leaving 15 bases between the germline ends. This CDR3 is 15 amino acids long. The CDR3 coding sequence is TGTGCCAGCAGCTTAGGAACAGGGAATTCCGACGAGCAGTACTTC. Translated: CASSLGTGNSDEQYF.